These 32 T cell receptor beta chains were sequenced from one sample in a study of cytomegalovirus exposure and HLA in healthy donors. 13 Jbeta primers and 60 Vbeta primers were used for the PCR. Only in-frame clones appear in the TCRdb table, and some are missing; sequencing was by immunoSEQ multiplex PCR. The sample comprises roughly 190,000 clones, 84% of which are singletons, and about 2.6% rests with the top ten. Material: PBMCs. The receptor set was obtained from a woman aged 50 to 65 in good health and CMV-seropositive.

The chain uses TRBV29-1 and TRBJ2-1; maybe TRBD1 (6 bases). CDR3 size: 19 residues. V lost 0 bases and J 6 bases, leaving 27 bases between the germline ends. Germline values: CDR1 SQVTM, CDR2 ANQGSEA. The CDR3 sequence is CSVEDLARSIGGQINEQFF. CDR3 in DNA: TGCAGCGTTGAAGATCTGGCGCGTTCGATAGGGGGACAAATCAATGAGCAGTTCTTC.

The chain has TRBV21-1 and TRBJ2-1; the D segment call TRBD2 is taken from the table without a DNA check. TRBV21-1 constitutes a pseudogene. The CDR3 consists of 18 residues. In DNA, the CDR3 is TGTGCCAGCAGCAAATGTTCGTGCGGGACTAGCTCCTACAATGAGCAGTTCTTC. Encoded protein: CASSKCSCGTSSYNEQFF.

Concerning this clone itself: The junction and the germline gene differ at one end; a read error may be behind it. The chain joins TRBV18 to TRBJ2-3; D remains unclear. The germline CDR1 and CDR2 sequences are KGHSH and LQKENI. The CDR3 totals 13 residues. The CDR3 DNA sequence: TGTGCCGGCTCACCTCCTAGCACAGATACGCAGTATTTT. Translating gives CAGSPPSTDTQYF.

The CDR3 is CASSVDSPYEQYF. CDR3 bases: TGCGCCAGCAGCGTTGACAGCCCCTACGAGCAGTACTTC. The J gene is TRBJ2-7, the V gene TRBV5-1, with D possibly TRBD1 on 5 matching bases. The CDR3 runs to 13 residues. With 4 bases removed from V and 2 bases from J, the gap between germline ends came to 10 bases. Germline lookup yields CDR1 SGHRS and CDR2 YFSETQ.

The rearrangement links TRBV6-5 to TRBJ2-5; 8 positions match TRBD2. Trimming removed 7 bases from V and 6 bases from J; junction bases left unmatched: 10. In germline, CDR1 is MNHEY, CDR2 SVGAGI. The CDR3 runs 14 residues. CDR3 sequence (DNA): TGTGCCAGCACTCCCCCGGGCGGGAGGCAGACCCAGTACTTC. Translation gives CASTPPGGRQTQYF.

The chain uses TRBV18 and TRBJ2-5, with TRBD1 identical over 11 bases. The DNA matches TRBJ2-7 better at its end, which makes the J call doubtful. The CDR3 is 15 amino acids. The germline V gene encodes CDR1 KGHSH and CDR2 LQKENI. The CDR3 DNA follows: TGTGCCAGCTCACACGGACAGGGGGCCTCCTACGAGCAGTACTTC. Its translation: CASSHGQGASYEQYF.

J is TRBJ2-5 and V is TRBV2; possible D gene TRBD2, 5 bases. The CDR3 spans 12 residues. Germline V lookup: CDR1 SNHLY, CDR2 FYNNEI. V lost 0 bases and J 11 bases, leaving 10 bases between the germline ends. In DNA form, the CDR3 reads TGTGCCAGCAGTGAAGCAGCGAGGGAGCAGTACTTC. Its translation is CASSEAAREQYF.

This chain links TRBV10-2 with TRBJ1-1; the D gene is possibly TRBD1 (6 bases). The V and J ends lost 6 bases and 10 bases respectively, with 18 bases between them. This CDR3 has 13 amino acids. The germline V gene encodes CDR1 WSHSY and CDR2 SAAADI. The CDR3: CASSLQGSVRAFF. CDR3 DNA sequence: TGCGCCAGCAGCCTACAGGGTTCGGTCCGAGCTTTCTTT.

The chain combines TRBV7-9 with TRBJ1-1; a weak D match, TRBD1 (5 bases). Germline values: CDR1 SEHNR, CDR2 FQNEAQ (reference sequence). V lost 3 bases to trimming and J lost 1 base, with 12 bases between them. The CDR3 covers 15 residues. The CDR3 bases are TGTGCCAGCAGCTTTGTTACAGGTCCGAACACTGAAGCTTTCTTT. Its translation: CASSFVTGPNTEAFF.

The J gene is TRBJ1-6, the V gene TRBV4-1, with D perhaps TRBD1 (5 bases). The germline gives CDR1 MGHRA, CDR2 YSYEKL. The CDR3 loop spans 15 amino acids. The germline V and J ends were trimmed by 3 bases and 5 bases, with 11 bases remaining between them. The CDR3 protein is CASSHRDRDNSPLHF. The CDR3 DNA reads TGCGCCAGCAGCCACCGAGACAGAGATAATTCACCCCTCCACTTT.

V usage is TRBV7-6 and J usage is TRBJ1-1; 12 positions agree with TRBD1. The germline V gene has CDR1 SGHVS and CDR2 FNYEAQ. The V segment lost 6 bases and the J segment 5 bases; nucleotides outside the gene matches: 10. The CDR3 covers 16 residues. The CDR3: CASSHTRDRGQTEAFF. DNA of the CDR3: TGTGCCAGCAGTCACACACGGGACAGGGGGCAAACTGAAGCTTTCTTT. The variable domain in full, completed from reference TRBV7-6 and TRBJ1-1, reads GAGVSQSPRYKVTKRGQDVALRCDPISGHVSLYWYRQALGQGPEFLTYFNYEAQQDKSGLPNDRFSAERPEGSISTLTIQRTEQRDSAMYRCASSHTRDRGQTEAFFGQGTRLTVV.

J is TRBJ2-4 and V is TRBV6-1, with 7 bases identical to TRBD1. CDR1 MNHNS and CDR2 SASEGT come from the germline V gene. Germline trimming cut 6 bases from V and 5 bases from J; bases unmatched to any gene: 7. This CDR3 is built from 14 residues. As DNA, the CDR3 is TGTGCCAGCAGGCATACAGGGGTCCAAAACATTCAGTACTTC. Its protein is CASRHTGVQNIQYF.

The rearrangement links TRBV6-5 to TRBJ1-6, with D possibly TRBD1 on 6 matching bases. Germline V gene data show CDR1 as MNHEY and CDR2 as SVGAGI. V was pared by 0 bases and J by 7 bases, with 13 bases between. The CDR3 extends over 16 amino acids. The chain's CDR3 is CASSYSGARWNSPLHF. In nucleotides, the CDR3 is TGTGCCAGCAGTTACTCGGGGGCTCGTTGGAATTCACCCCTCCACTTT.

The chain has TRBV5-1 and TRBJ2-1; 7 bases align to TRBD2. The CDR3 length is 14 residues. Germline CDR1 reads SGHRS; CDR2 reads YFSETQ. V trimming: 4 bases; J trimming: 6 bases; junction bases outside the gene matches: 7. The CDR3 nucleotides read TGCGCCAGCAGCCCGGGGACTATACTCAATGAGCAGTTCTTC. Amino acid sequence: CASSPGTILNEQFF.

The chain uses TRBV5-4 and TRBJ2-7; 11 bases align to TRBD2. Per germline, CDR1 SGHNT and CDR2 YYREEE (reference sequence). CDR3 size: 15 residues. V lost 4 bases to trimming and J lost 2 bases; unmatched junction nucleotides: 5. CDR3 region: CASSPSSGGTYEQYF. The CDR3 DNA reads TGTGCCAGCAGCCCATCTAGCGGGGGGACCTACGAGCAGTACTTC.

The chain is built from TRBV5-1 and TRBJ1-1, with D possibly matching TRBD1 (5 bases). In germline, CDR1 is SGHRS, CDR2 YFSETQ. The V end was cut by 1 base, the J end by 4 bases, with 14 bases between. The CDR3 loop spans 15 amino acids. The CDR3 spells CASSLRRGEGTEAFF. As DNA, the CDR3 is TGCGCCAGCAGCTTGAGGCGGGGGGAGGGCACTGAAGCTTTCTTT.

This chain uses TRBV19 with TRBJ2-1, with 11 bases lining up with TRBD2. With 5 bases clipped from V and 7 bases from J, the junction kept 7 bases outside the gene matches. The germline V gene encodes CDR1 LNHDA and CDR2 SQIVND (reference sequence). This CDR3 has 15 residues. CDR3 protein: CASSLSGGAGNEQFF. The CDR3 coding sequence is TGTGCCAGTAGTCTTAGCGGGGGGGCCGGGAATGAGCAGTTCTTC.

The CDR3 spells CASRHGSYEQYF. Here the CDR3 DNA reads TGTGCCAGCAGGCACGGGTCCTACGAGCAGTACTTC. The chain employs TRBV6-4 and TRBJ2-7; no clear D gene. This CDR3 comprises 12 residues. From germline, CDR1 is MRHNA and CDR2 SNTAGT. Between the trimmed V and J ends, which lost 6 bases and 1 base, there was a span of 7 bases.

V is TRBV28 and J is TRBJ1-1; 8 bases align to TRBD1. The CDR3 contains 13 residues. Germline-derived CDR1 and CDR2 are MDHEN and SYDVKM. J lost 12 bases, V lost 1 base, and 7 bases had no gene match. Here the CDR3 reads CASSLSGQGISFF. The CDR3 DNA reads as TGTGCCAGCAGTTTATCCGGACAGGGTATCTCTTTCTTT.

V and J are TRBV6-6 and TRBJ1-6; D is perhaps TRBD1 (6 bases). The V gene lost 0 bases and the J gene lost 6 bases, with 12 bases spanning the gap. Germline CDR1 reads MNHNY; CDR2 reads SVGAGI (reference sequence). The CDR3 extends over 16 amino acids. The CDR3 region is CASSYSGQQSNSPLHF. CDR3 sequence (DNA): TGTGCCAGCAGTTACTCGGGACAACAAAGTAATTCACCCCTCCACTTT.

V usage is TRBV5-6 and J usage is TRBJ2-1, with 10 positions matching TRBD2. The CDR3 loop spans 16 amino acids. Losses at the gene ends were 0 bases for V and 6 bases for J; bases not matched to a gene: 6. Germline V CDR1 and CDR2: SGHDT, YYEEEE. The CDR3 spells CASSLDLAGVLNEQFF. CDR3 in DNA: TGTGCCAGCAGCTTGGACCTAGCGGGGGTCCTCAATGAGCAGTTCTTC.

This clone was detected only a few times. The chain links TRBV13 to TRBJ1-3; no firm D call. The CDR3 covers 14 residues. The V gene's germline CDR1 is PRHDT and CDR2 FYEKMQ (reference sequence). V lost 6 bases and J 0 bases, leaving 9 bases between the germline ends. CDR3 sequence (DNA): TGTGCCAGCAGGATACAACACTCTGGAAACACCATATATTTT. Translated: CASRIQHSGNTIYF.

J is TRBJ2-2 and V is TRBV7-2; 8 bases fit TRBD1. CDR3 size: 18 residues. Germline CDR1 SGHTA, CDR2 FQGNSA. The ends lost 3 bases at V and 2 bases at J; junction bases unmatched: 11. CDR3 residues: CASSFPGPGQENTGELFF. The CDR3, as DNA: TGTGCCAGCAGCTTTCCAGGACCGGGACAGGAAAACACCGGGGAGCTGTTTTTT. Variable domain in full (rest from reference TRBV7-2 and TRBJ2-2): GAGVSQSPSNKVTEKGKDVELRCDPISGHTALYWYRQSLGQGLEFLIYFQGNSAPDKSGLPSDRFSAERTGGSVSTLTIQRTQQEDSAVYLCASSFPGPGQENTGELFFGEGSRLTVL.

J is TRBJ2-1 and V is TRBV18; D possibly corresponds to TRBD1 (5 bases). The germline V and J ends were trimmed by 3 bases and 8 bases, with 8 bases remaining between them. This CDR3 spans 12 amino acids. CDR1 KGHSH and CDR2 LQKENI come from the germline V gene. The CDR3 region is CASSPRVDEQFF. The CDR3 bases are TGTGCCAGCTCACCCAGGGTCGATGAGCAGTTCTTC. Supplemented by reference TRBV18 and TRBJ2-1, the full variable domain reads NAGVMQNPRHLVRRRGQEARLRCSPMKGHSHVYWYRQLPEEGLKFMVYLQKENIIDESGMPKERFSAEFPKEGPSILRIQQVVRGDSAAYFCASSPRVDEQFFGPGTRLTVL.

This chain joins TRBV10-1 and TRBJ2-2, with 8 bases lining up with TRBD2. CDR1 WNHNN and CDR2 SYGVQD come from the germline V gene (reference sequence). The CDR3 has 15 amino acids. V shed 6 bases, J shed 6 bases, and the junction held 9 bases outside the gene matches. CDR3 coding DNA: TGCGCCAGCAGCCGAGAGGGACTAGGAGCCGGGGAGCTGTTTTTT. As protein: CASSREGLGAGELFF.

This clone was recorded only once. The CDR3 DNA is TGTGCCAGCAGACCCGGGACTAGCGGCACCGGGGAGCTGTTTTTT. Protein: CASRPGTSGTGELFF. The chain recombines TRBV5-4 with TRBJ2-2; 11 bases map to TRBD2. Per the germline V gene, CDR1 is SGHNT and CDR2 is YYREEE (reference sequence). Unmatched junction bases numbered 4, after V lost 5 bases and J lost 4 bases. This CDR3 is 15 amino acids long. Based on the CDR3 plus reference TRBV5-4 and TRBJ2-2, the full variable domain is ETGVTQSPTHLIKTRGQQVTLRCSSQSGHNTVSWYQQALGQGPQFIFQYYREEENGRGNFPPRFSGLQFPNYSSELNVNALELDDSALYLCASRPGTSGTGELFFGEGSRLTVL.

A remark on this clone: Germline is not matched at one junction end, which may reflect a read error. This chain links TRBV9 with TRBJ2-2; D may match TRBD1 or TRBD2 (6 bases each). The CDR3 runs 16 residues. Germline V gene data show CDR1 as SGDLS and CDR2 as YYNGEE. The CDR3 nucleotides are TGTGTCAGCAGCGTAGGAGGGGGACCTAACACCGGGGAGCTGTTTTTT. Amino acid sequence: CVSSVGGGPNTGELFF. Using reference TRBV9 and TRBJ2-2 for the parts outside the CDR3, the full variable domain is DSGVTQTPKHLITATGQRVTLRCSPRSGDLSVYWYQQSLDQGLQFLIQYYNGEERAKGNILERFSAQQFPDLHSELNLSSLELGDSALYFCVSSVGGGPNTGELFFGEGSRLTVL.

The chain links TRBV6-6 to TRBJ2-7, with D perhaps TRBD2 (5 bases). The CDR3 sequence is 14 residues long. Per germline, CDR1 MNHNY and CDR2 SVGAGI (reference sequence). Trimming removed 6 bases from V and 0 bases from J, with 12 bases in between. For the CDR3, the DNA is TGTGCCAGCAGCACTCCCGGACTCTCCTACGAGCAGTACTTC. Encoded protein: CASSTPGLSYEQYF.

V usage is TRBV7-9 and J usage is TRBJ1-1; 8 bases match TRBD1. V lost 5 bases to trimming and J lost 5 bases; unmatched junction nucleotides: 10. CDR1 and CDR2 (germline): SEHNR, FQNEAQ (reference sequence). CDR3 length equals 15 residues. In nucleotides, the CDR3 is TGTGCCAGCAGCCAACTGACAGGGGTTGGGACTGAAGCTTTCTTT. Protein: CASSQLTGVGTEAFF.

V gene TRBV19 combines with J gene TRBJ2-5; 9 nucleotides match TRBD2. The V segment lost 6 bases and the J segment 0 bases; nucleotides outside the gene matches: 5. Germline-derived CDR1 and CDR2 are LNHDA and SQIVND (reference sequence). The CDR3 length is 15 residues. DNA for the CDR3: TGTGCCAGTAGGGTAGTAGCGGGGGACCAAGAGACCCAGTACTTC. Protein product: CASRVVAGDQETQYF.

This chain links TRBV7-9 with TRBJ2-5; D uncertain. This CDR3 contains 14 residues. Germline values: CDR1 SEHNR, CDR2 FQNEAQ (reference sequence). V lost 1 base and J 4 bases, leaving 10 bases between the germline ends. The CDR3 protein is CASSLVQARETQYF. In DNA form, the CDR3 reads TGTGCCAGCAGCTTAGTCCAGGCCAGAGAGACCCAGTACTTC.

As DNA, the CDR3 is TGTGCCTGGAATTCAGGGGGCCCTGAAGCTTTCTTT. It codes for CAWNSGGPEAFF. The genes are TRBV30 and TRBJ1-1, with 8 positions matching TRBD1. Trimming removed 4 bases from V and 6 bases from J; junction bases left unmatched: 4. The CDR3 spans 12 residues. Germline CDR1 reads GTSNPN; CDR2 reads SVGIG (reference sequence).